This T cell receptor (beta chain) was sequenced in a study of cytomegalovirus exposure and HLA in healthy donors. Study-level background: Per a later analysis, the 666 first-cohort and some 110 validation repertoires shared one platform.

Study findings and constraints: High sensitivity and specificity were reportedly achieved when the classifier diagnosed cytomegalovirus status.

The method was immunoSEQ multiplex PCR; TCRdb's version includes in-frame clones alone and lacks a portion of them. The profile shows more than 150,000 clones, roughly 84% of them singletons. CDR1 SGHVS and CDR2 FQNEAQ come from the germline V gene. The CDR3 runs 16 residues. The trim removed 5 bases at V and 0 bases at J, leaving 9 bases unmatched. The donors formed part of the approximately 110-subject validation cohort, distinct from the roughly 670-subject first cohort. As for this clone: Its antigen is unknown.

The clonotype comes from a woman under 30 in good health and CMV-seropositive. Sequenced: PBMCs. V usage is TRBV7-8 and J usage is TRBJ1-1, with 7 nucleotides matching TRBD1. In DNA, the CDR3 is TGTGCCAGCAGCCTGGGGACAGTAAGCATGAACACTGAAGCTTTCTTT. Its translation is CASSLGTVSMNTEAFF.